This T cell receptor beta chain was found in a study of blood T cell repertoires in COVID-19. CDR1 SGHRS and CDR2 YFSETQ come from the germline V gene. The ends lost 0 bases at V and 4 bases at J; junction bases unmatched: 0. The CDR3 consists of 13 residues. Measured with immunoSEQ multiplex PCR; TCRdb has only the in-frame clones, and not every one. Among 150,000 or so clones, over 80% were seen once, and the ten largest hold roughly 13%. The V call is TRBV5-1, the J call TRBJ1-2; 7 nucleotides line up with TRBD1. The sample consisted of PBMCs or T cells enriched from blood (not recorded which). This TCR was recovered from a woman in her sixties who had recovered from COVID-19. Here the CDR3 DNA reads TGCGCCAGCAGCTTGGACAGGGGCTATGGCTACACCTTC. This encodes CASSLDRGYGYTF.